This is a list of T cell receptor beta chains from one sample in a study of blood T cell repertoires in COVID-19. TCRdb's table, derived via immunoSEQ multiplex PCR, lists solely in-frame clones and lacks some. The repertoire holds 260,000 or so clones, with approximately 85% as singletons. Sequencing was done on a sample of peripheral blood. The receptor source for this set is a man aged 18 to 30 with active or convalescent COVID-19. Both conserved end residues are part of each CDR3. A D gene is named only where the DNA matches it firmly. Size is stated for part of the rows, as once, few or many counts, or as a class when the clone is expanded.

.	TRBV7-9	.	TRBJ2-1	CASSFLGHASSSSYNEQFF	TGTGCCAGCAGCTTCCTAGGCCATGCCTCATCCAGCTCCTACAATGAGCAGTTCTTC
.	TRBV7-6	.	TRBJ2-3	CASSLPGGSWAALDTQYF	TGTGCCAGCAGCCTTCCCGGTGGGTCATGGGCCGCGTTAGATACGCAGTATTTT
TRBD2	TRBV25-1	.	TRBJ2-2	CASSGSRGSRPGELFF	TGTGCCAGCAGTGGATCGCGGGGGTCGCGTCCCGGGGAGCTGTTTTTT
.	TRBV10-1	.	TRBJ1-2	CASRAFDRNYGYTF	TGCGCCAGCAGAGCGTTCGACAGGAACTATGGCTACACCTTC
TRBD1	TRBV7-9	.	TRBJ2-7	CASSRLGDRSYEQYF	TGTGCCAGCAGCCGCCTGGGGGACAGATCCTACGAGCAGTACTTC
.	TRBV4-3	.	TRBJ1-2	CASSQDYMSSGGYTF	TGCGCCAGCAGCCAAGATTACATGTCATCGGGTGGCTACACCTTC
TRBD1	TRBV2	.	TRBJ1-5	CASTASGTGGNQPQHF	TGTGCCAGCACCGCTTCCGGGACAGGGGGCAATCAGCCCCAGCATTTT
TRBD1	TRBV19	.	TRBJ1-2	CASSMGQRPANYGYTF	TGTGCCAGTAGTATGGGACAGCGTCCCGCTAACTATGGCTACACCTTC
TRBD2	TRBV9	.	TRBJ2-1	CASSVESGGYYNEQFF	TGTGCCAGCAGCGTAGAAAGCGGGGGGTATTACAATGAGCAGTTCTTC
TRBD2	TRBV7-2	.	TRBJ2-1	CASSTTRVAGTSEQFF	TGTGCCAGCAGCACGACGCGGGTAGCGGGGACGTCTGAGCAGTTCTTC
TRBD2	TRBV6-5	.	TRBJ2-5	CASSRTSGVLGGQYF	TGTGCCAGCAGCAGGACTAGCGGGGTACTTGGGGGCCAGTACTTC
.	TRBV5-1	.	TRBJ2-1	CASSFAGPGLGEQFF	TGCGCCAGCAGTTTTGCGGGGCCGGGGTTGGGTGAGCAGTTCTTC
.	TRBV6-5	.	TRBJ1-3	CASRGTTGNTIYF	TGTGCCAGCAGGGGGACAACTGGAAACACCATATATTTT
TRBD1	TRBV19	.	TRBJ1-5	CASSREPQGPDQPQHF	TGTGCCAGTAGTAGAGAACCACAGGGGCCGGATCAGCCCCAGCATTTT
TRBD1	TRBV4-1	.	TRBJ2-1	CASSQPRQGPYNEQFF	TGCGCCAGCAGCCAACCTAGACAGGGTCCCTACAATGAGCAGTTCTTC
TRBD1	TRBV19	.	TRBJ1-1	CASSPNPPGQGPRTEAFF	TGTGCCAGTAGTCCCAATCCCCCGGGACAGGGCCCGAGGACTGAAGCTTTCTTT
.	TRBV9	.	TRBJ1-5	CASSVGVGAQPQHF	TGTGCCAGCAGCGTAGGTGTAGGGGCCCAGCCCCAGCATTTT
TRBD1	TRBV19	.	TRBJ1-5	CASSTETGRINQPQHF	TGTGCCAGTAGTACAGAGACAGGGAGGATCAATCAGCCCCAGCATTTT
TRBD1	TRBV10-3	.	TRBJ1-3	CAISESGQGNTIYF	TGTGCCATCAGTGAGTCGGGACAGGGAAACACCATATATTTT
.	TRBV2	.	TRBJ1-1	CASSVRTANTEAFF	TGTGCCAGCAGTGTAAGGACAGCGAACACTGAAGCTTTCTTT
.	TRBV18	.	TRBJ1-6	CASSAMGGQENSPLHF	TGTGCCAGCTCAGCAATGGGGGGGCAGGAGAATTCACCCCTCCACTTT
.	TRBV28	.	TRBJ2-7	CATSEPGLTYEQYF	TGTGCCACCTCGGAGCCCGGCCTGACCTACGAGCAGTACTTC
.	TRBV7-6	.	TRBJ2-7	CASSLAVLGYEQYF	TGTGCCAGCAGCTTAGCGGTCCTAGGATACGAGCAGTACTTC
.	TRBV7-3	.	TRBJ2-2	CASSLSSPRSTGELFF	TGTGCCAGCAGCTTAAGTTCCCCCAGAAGCACCGGGGAGCTGTTTTTT
.	TRBV2	.	TRBJ1-1	CASGEGGTEAFF	TGTGCCTCCGGGGAGGGTGGCACTGAAGCTTTCTTT
.	TRBV2	.	TRBJ1-5	CASSNTQVSRNQPQHF	TGTGCCAGCAGTAATACACAGGTGTCGCGCAATCAGCCCCAGCATTTT
.	TRBV6-5	.	TRBJ1-6	CASSRAGYVDSPLHF	TGTGCCAGCAGTCGGGCAGGGTATGTTGATTCACCCCTCCACTTT
.	TRBV9	few	TRBJ1-3	CASSVDGATSGNTIYF	TGTGCCAGCAGCGTAGATGGGGCTACCTCTGGAAACACCATATATTTT
.	TRBV7-8	.	TRBJ2-7	CASTGFELLAEQYF	TGTGCCAGCACTGGGTTTGAACTCCTAGCCGAGCAGTACTTC
TRBD2	TRBV19	many	TRBJ2-1	CASSIIAGESYNEQFF	TGTGCCAGTAGTATAATAGCGGGGGAATCCTACAATGAGCAGTTCTTC
.	TRBV5-1	.	TRBJ1-4	CASSRVQGSNEKLFF	TGCGCCAGCAGCAGAGTACAGGGATCTAATGAAAAACTGTTTTTT
.	TRBV5-4	.	TRBJ2-7	CASSLGETEQYF	TGTGCCAGCAGCTTAGGAGAGACCGAGCAGTACTTC
TRBD1	TRBV11-2	.	TRBJ2-7	CASSLGTGTYEQYF	TGTGCCAGCAGCTTAGGGACAGGGACGTACGAGCAGTACTTC